The clone carrying this TCR beta chain was observed once. In the original analysis: Amplification of reference gene primers was used by the study to estimate nucleated cell counts. Clones were read by immunoSEQ multiplex PCR, and TCRdb kept only the in-frame ones, dropping some. The V and J calls and the clone size are those of that table, but D and trimming were determined from the DNA. The sample has about 150,000 clones, about nine tenths seen once. This specimen belongs to a study of blood T cell repertoires in COVID-19. In the study overall: Some COVID-19 samples were acute and others convalescent; all came from the United States, Italy and Spain. Sample material is recorded as cDNA or gDNA derived from T cells, B-cell-depleted T cells, or PBMCs.

CDR1 is SGHTA, CDR2 FQGNSA, per germline. Trimming took 7 bases from V and 0 from J; bases not matched to a gene: 4. This CDR3 comprises 14 residues. The chain employs TRBV7-2 and TRBJ2-3; TRBD1 matches at 7 bases. The sequenced sample consisted of peripheral blood. The TCR originated in a woman in her 70s with acute or convalescent COVID-19. Written as DNA, the CDR3 is TGTGCCAGCAACCGGGACAGAAGCACAGATACGCAGTATTTT. It codes for CASNRDRSTDTQYF.